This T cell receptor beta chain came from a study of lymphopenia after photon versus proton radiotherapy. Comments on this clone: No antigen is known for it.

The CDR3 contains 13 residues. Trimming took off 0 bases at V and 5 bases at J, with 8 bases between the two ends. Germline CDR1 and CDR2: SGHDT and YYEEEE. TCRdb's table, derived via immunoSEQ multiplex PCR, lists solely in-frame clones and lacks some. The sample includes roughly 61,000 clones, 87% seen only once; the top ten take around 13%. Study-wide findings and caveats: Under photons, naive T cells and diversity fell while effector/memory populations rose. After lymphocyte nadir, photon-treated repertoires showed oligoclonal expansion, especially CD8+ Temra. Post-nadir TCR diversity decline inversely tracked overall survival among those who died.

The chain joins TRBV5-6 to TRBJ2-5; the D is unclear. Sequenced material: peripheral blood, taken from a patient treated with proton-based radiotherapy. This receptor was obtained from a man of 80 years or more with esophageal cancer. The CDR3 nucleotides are TGTGCCAGCAGCTTGGCTAATGGGGAGACCCAGTACTTC. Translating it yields CASSLANGETQYF.